The 25 T cell receptor beta chains given below trace back to one sample, sequenced in a study of T-cell memory formation after mild COVID-19. Each CDR3 protein is one row after TCRdb ran MiXCR on the 5' RACE reads. The sample has 400,000 or so distinct CDR3 sequences; roughly 20% are singletons. Sequencing used PBMCs or a T cell subset sorted from them (not recorded which). Receptors originate from an adult woman who had mild COVID-19 (a few samples of this study predate the infection). Cell type and time point are not known.

This clonotype occurred a few times. The J gene is TRBJ2-3, the V gene TRBV28, with D maybe TRBD2 (5 bases). V was clipped by 8 bases and J by 3 bases, with 12 bases between them. The CDR3 runs 13 residues. Germline V CDR1 and CDR2: MDHEN, SYDVKM. CDR3 nucleotide sequence: TGTGCCAGCTGGGAGTTGGTGACAGATACGCAGTATTTT. Residues: CASWELVTDTQYF.

This clonotype was seen at least ten times. The gene calls are TRBV7-9 and TRBJ1-6; possibly TRBD1 for D (5 bases). Per germline, CDR1 SEHNR and CDR2 FQNEAQ (reference sequence). The CDR3 is 15 residues long. V was cut by 1 base and J by 9 bases, with 13 bases left in between. CDR3: CASSLGGAVASPLHF. CDR3 sequence (DNA): TGTGCCAGCAGCTTAGGTGGGGCCGTAGCTTCACCCCTCCACTTT. Together with reference TRBV7-9 and TRBJ1-6, the CDR3 gives the full variable domain: DTGVSQNPRHKITKRGQNVTFRCDPISEHNRLYWYRQTLGQGPEFLTYFQNEAQLEKSRLLSDRFSAERPKGSFSTLEIQRTEQGDSAMYLCASSLGGAVASPLHFGNGTRLTVT.

The chain recombines TRBV12-3 or TRBV12-4 with TRBJ2-7; D gene uncertain. V gave up 3 bases and J gave up 0 bases, with 12 bases separating them. The CDR3 runs 15 residues. The CDR3 here is CASSFGGLGSYEQYF. Written as DNA, the CDR3 is TGTGCCAGCAGTTTCGGCGGATTAGGCTCCTACGAGCAGTACTTC.

The chain is built from TRBV29-1 and TRBJ2-4, with 8 bases aligning to TRBD1. The CDR3 contains 11 residues. Germline values: CDR1 SQVTM, CDR2 ANQGSEA. The junction had 3 bases not matched to a gene; V was cut back by 7 bases and J by 7 bases. CDR3 sequence: CSGRQGNIQYF. CDR3 in DNA: TGCAGCGGCCGACAGGGGAACATTCAGTACTTC.

The V gene is TRBV20-1, the J gene TRBJ2-7, with TRBD1 identical over 7 bases. The CDR3 extends over 13 amino acids. V shed 2 bases and J 1 base; nucleotides not matched to a gene: 2. Germline V gene data show CDR1 as DFQATT and CDR2 as SNEGSKA (reference sequence). The CDR3 nucleotides are TGCAGTGCTAGATGGGACAGATCCTACGAGCAGTACTTC. Protein product: CSARWDRSYEQYF.

CDR3 loop: CASSLKWEGTDTQYF. The CDR3, as DNA: TGCGCCAGCAGCTTGAAGTGGGAGGGGACAGATACGCAGTATTTT. The chain uses TRBV5-1 and TRBJ2-3, with TRBD2 identical over 7 bases. With V trimmed by 1 base and J by 3 bases, 5 bases remained unmatched. This CDR3 spans 15 amino acids. From germline, CDR1 is SGHRS and CDR2 YFSETQ.

V is TRBV4-1 and J is TRBJ2-3; TRBD2 might be the D (5 bases). This CDR3 contains 14 residues. Germline assignment: CDR1 MGHRA and CDR2 YSYEKL. Trimming left V 2 bases short and J 4 bases short, with 10 bases between. CDR3: CASSQRESADTQYF. The CDR3 DNA reads as TGCGCCAGCAGCCAAAGGGAGTCAGCAGATACGCAGTATTTT.

This clonotype turned up a few times. The gene calls are TRBV24-1 and TRBJ2-1; 7 positions agree with TRBD1. CDR1 is KGHDR and CDR2 is SFDVKD in the germline V gene. This CDR3 region has 17 residues. V trimming: 4 bases; J trimming: 9 bases; junction bases outside the gene matches: 17. The CDR3 here is CATSDVRDSPLDCEQFF. For the CDR3, the DNA is TGTGCCACCAGTGACGTACGGGACAGCCCTCTCGATTGTGAGCAGTTCTTC.

The table lists this clonotype with many counts. This chain joins TRBV14 and TRBJ1-5, with unresolved D. V was shortened by 1 base and J by 7 bases, with 8 bases between the two germline ends. Germline CDR1 reads SGHDN; CDR2 reads FVKESK. This CDR3 spans 13 amino acids. The CDR3 DNA reads TGTGCCAGCAGCCAAGCCCCCCACCAGCCCCAGCATTTT. As protein: CASSQAPHQPQHF. The entire variable domain, with the rest obtained from reference TRBV14 and TRBJ1-5, is as follows: EAGVTQFPSHSVIEKGQTVTLRCDPISGHDNLYWYRRVMGKEIKFLLHFVKESKQDESGMPNNRFLAERTGGTYSTLKVQPAELEDSGVYFCASSQAPHQPQHFGDGTRLSIL.

This chain's CDR3 is CASSHRGAYNEQFF. CDR3 bases: TGTGCCAGCTCACACCGGGGGGCCTACAATGAGCAGTTCTTC. The J gene is TRBJ2-1, the V gene TRBV18; TRBD2 aligns across 7 bases. The V segment lost 4 bases and the J segment 2 bases; nucleotides outside the gene matches: 2. The length of the CDR3 is 14 residues. Germline lookup yields CDR1 KGHSH and CDR2 LQKENI.

V gene TRBV4-1 combines with J gene TRBJ1-1; unclear D gene. The ends were cut back, 0 bases at V and 6 bases at J, with 8 bases in the middle. Germline loops: CDR1 MGHRA, CDR2 YSYEKL. The CDR3 is 13 residues long. CDR3 amino acids: CASSQEPWAEAFF. The CDR3 bases are TGCGCCAGCAGCCAAGAGCCCTGGGCTGAAGCTTTCTTT.

The V gene is TRBV2, the J gene TRBJ2-1; D is unresolved. This CDR3 has 12 residues. The V end lost 8 bases, the J end lost 8 bases, and 13 bases lay between the germline ends. CDR1 is SNHLY, CDR2 FYNNEI, per germline. CDR3 coding DNA: TGTGCCAGCTTCAGACTCGGGTATGAGCAGTTCTTC. Its protein is CASFRLGYEQFF. The variable domain in full, completed from reference TRBV2 and TRBJ2-1, reads EPEVTQTPSHQVTQMGQEVILRCVPISNHLYFYWYRQILGQKVEFLVSFYNNEISEKSEIFDDQFSVERPDGSNFTLKIRSTKLEDSAMYFCASFRLGYEQFFGPGTRLTVL.

In this sample, this clonotype turned up a few times. The genes are TRBV12-3 or TRBV12-4 and TRBJ1-2; D call uncertain. This CDR3 comprises 16 residues. Trimming shortened V by 7 bases and J by 3 bases, and 21 bases separated the two germline ends. The CDR3 loop reads CASNLRERRNYYGYTF. The CDR3 nucleotides read TGTGCCAGCAACCTCCGCGAACGCCGGAATTACTATGGCTACACCTTC.

This clonotype was seen only a few times. The chain joins TRBV11-2 to TRBJ2-6; D may match TRBD1 or TRBD2 (5 bases each). CDR3 length: 16 amino acids. V dropped 3 bases and J dropped 0 bases, with 9 bases sitting between them. Per germline, CDR1 SGHAT and CDR2 FQNNGV. CDR3: CASSFGGSSGANVLTF. The CDR3 DNA sequence: TGTGCCAGCAGCTTTGGGGGTAGCTCTGGGGCCAACGTCCTGACTTTC.

The V and J genes are TRBV13 and TRBJ2-5; 12 nucleotides align to TRBD1. The CDR3 sequence is 17 residues long. After removal of 4 bases from V and 4 bases from J, the junction contained 10 bases not matched to a gene. The V gene's germline CDR1 is PRHDT and CDR2 FYEKMQ (reference sequence). The DNA for the CDR3 is TGTGCCAGCAGCTCGGGACAGGGGGCTCCGTGGATAGAGACCCAGTACTTC. It encodes CASSSGQGAPWIETQYF.

CDR3 coding DNA: TGTGCCAGCAGGAAACGGGACAGGGGAACGTGGGAGCTGTTTTTT. It is translated as CASRKRDRGTWELFF. The J gene is TRBJ2-2, the V gene TRBV6-5, with TRBD1 matching 10 bases. The germline V gene encodes CDR1 MNHEY and CDR2 SVGAGI. The CDR3 covers 15 residues. The V segment lost 6 bases and the J segment 9 bases; nucleotides outside the gene matches: 10.

The V gene is TRBV7-8, the J gene TRBJ2-5; 10 bases align to TRBD1. Germline V gives CDR1 SGHVS, CDR2 FQNEAQ. With V trimmed by 3 bases and J by 6 bases, 7 bases remained unmatched. The CDR3 has 15 residues. CDR3: CASSLDRGGFKTQYF. The CDR3 nucleotides are TGTGCCAGCAGCTTGGACAGGGGGGGGTTCAAGACCCAGTACTTC.

The table lists this clonotype with a few counts. The V and J genes are TRBV5-1 and TRBJ2-1; D could derive from TRBD1 or TRBD2 (5 bases each). CDR1 SGHRS and CDR2 YFSETQ come from the germline V gene. This CDR3 is built from 14 residues. V was clipped by 4 bases and J by 15 bases, with 23 bases between them. The CDR3 DNA reads TGCGCCAGCAGCGGGGCCGTCGATGGGGGTCGTTGGTTCTTC. Translation gives CASSGAVDGGRWFF.

This rearrangement joins TRBV5-4 to TRBJ2-2; 11 positions agree with TRBD2. V lost 4 bases, J lost 2 bases, and 4 bases stayed unmatched. CDR1 is SGHNT and CDR2 is YYREEE in the germline V gene (reference sequence). This CDR3 contains 16 residues. CDR3 sequence reads: CASSPTSGRNTGELFF. As DNA, the CDR3 is TGTGCCAGCAGCCCCACTAGCGGGAGAAACACCGGGGAGCTGTTTTTT.

The V call is TRBV7-2, the J call TRBJ2-5; D remains ambiguous. Trimming cost V 3 bases and J 5 bases, with 16 bases left between them. The germline gives CDR1 SGHTA, CDR2 FQGNSA. The CDR3 is 15 amino acids. CDR3 sequence: CASSLAEARLETQYF. The CDR3 bases are TGTGCCAGCAGCTTGGCGGAAGCCCGCCTCGAGACCCAGTACTTC. The variable domain in full, completed from reference TRBV7-2 and TRBJ2-5, reads GAGVSQSPSNKVTEKGKDVELRCDPISGHTALYWYRQSLGQGLEFLIYFQGNSAPDKSGLPSDRFSAERTGGSVSTLTIQRTQQEDSAVYLCASSLAEARLETQYFGPGTRLLVL.

This sequence joins TRBV3-1 and TRBJ1-5; 8 nucleotides align to TRBD1. V shed 4 bases, J shed 6 bases, and the junction held 8 bases outside the gene matches. Germline lookup yields CDR1 LGHDT and CDR2 YNNKEL (reference sequence). The CDR3 extends over 15 amino acids. This CDR3 reads CASSPPGQVGQPQHF. For the CDR3, the DNA is TGTGCCAGCAGCCCCCCGGGACAGGTGGGTCAGCCCCAGCATTTT.

A few counts support this clonotype. The CDR3 DNA follows: TGTGCCAGCAGCCCTTGGACAGGGAACACCGGGGAGCTGTTTTTT. This gives the protein CASSPWTGNTGELFF. The chain has TRBV12-3 or TRBV12-4 and TRBJ2-2; the match to TRBD1 covers 7 bases. CDR3 length: 15 amino acids. Trimming removed 6 bases from V and 1 base from J; junction bases left unmatched: 5.

The sample holds a few counts of this clonotype. The chain carries TRBV7-6 and TRBJ2-3; no reliable D call. The CDR3 consists of 15 residues. The germline V gene encodes CDR1 SGHVS and CDR2 FNYEAQ. V was pared by 1 base and J by 2 bases, with 10 bases between. CDR3 in DNA: TGTGCCAGCAGCTTAGGCTTGGTCGACACAGATACGCAGTATTTT. The encoded protein is CASSLGLVDTDTQYF.

The chain carries TRBV10-3 and TRBJ2-7; D gene ambiguous. The V gene lost 11 bases and the J gene lost 5 bases, with 19 bases spanning the gap. This CDR3 comprises 13 residues. Germline loops: CDR1 ENHRY, CDR2 SYGVKD. The CDR3 loop is CASRYGTLDEQYF. The CDR3 bases are TGTGCCTCACGATACGGAACCCTCGACGAGCAGTACTTC.

The V gene is TRBV5-1, the J gene TRBJ2-2; D is perhaps TRBD1 (6 bases). The V and J ends lost 3 bases and 0 bases respectively, with 12 bases between them. The CDR3 has 16 residues. In germline, CDR1 is SGHRS, CDR2 YFSETQ. CDR3 amino acids: CASSSDRAANTGELFF. CDR3 DNA: TGCGCCAGCAGCTCGGACAGAGCTGCGAACACCGGGGAGCTGTTTTTT.